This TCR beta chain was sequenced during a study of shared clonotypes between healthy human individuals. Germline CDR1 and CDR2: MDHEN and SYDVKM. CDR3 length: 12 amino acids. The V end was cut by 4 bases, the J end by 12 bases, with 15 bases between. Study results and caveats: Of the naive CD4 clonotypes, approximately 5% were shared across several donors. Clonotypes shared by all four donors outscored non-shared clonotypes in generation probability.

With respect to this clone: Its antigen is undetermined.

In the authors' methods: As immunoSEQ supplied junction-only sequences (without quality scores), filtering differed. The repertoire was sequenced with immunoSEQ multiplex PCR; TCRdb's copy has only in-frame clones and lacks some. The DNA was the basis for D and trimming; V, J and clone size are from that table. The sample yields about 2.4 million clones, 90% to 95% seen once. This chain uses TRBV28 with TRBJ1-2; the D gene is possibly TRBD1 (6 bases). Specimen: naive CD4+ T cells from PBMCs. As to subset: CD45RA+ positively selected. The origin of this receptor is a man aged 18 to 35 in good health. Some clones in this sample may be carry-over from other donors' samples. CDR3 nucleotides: TGTGCCAGCAGTTCATTCCGGGACAAGAACACCTTC. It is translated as CASSSFRDKNTF.